The rows below give T cell receptor beta chains drawn from one sample of a study of prognosis after radiotherapy for stage I lung cancer. Using its own MiXCR run on the multiplex PCR reads, TCRdb lists one record per CDR3 protein. The table has tens of thousands of distinct CDR3 sequences, around 27% seen once. Specimen: PBMCs, collected before or after stereotactic body radiation therapy (not recorded which). The receptor source for this set is a donor over 45 with non-small cell lung cancer. Each CDR3 is given with its conserved first and last residue. The order of the fields is CDR3 length, V gene, clone size, J gene, D gene, CDR3 protein, CDR3 DNA. The D gene is left open where the match is weak. Clone size is stated in some rows and not others, as once, few, many or a class when expanded.

cdr3_length: 11
v_call: TRBV6-2/TRBV6-3
clone_size: NA
j_call: TRBJ2-1
d_call: NA
cdr3_aa: CASSLNKKQFF
cdr3_nt: TGTGCCAGCAGCCTGAACAAGAAGCAGTTCTTC

cdr3_length: 15
v_call: TRBV11-2
clone_size: many
j_call: TRBJ2-3
d_call: TRBD1
cdr3_aa: CASSLAGQPTDTQYF
cdr3_nt: TGTGCCAGCAGCTTAGCGGGACAGCCCACAGATACGCAGTATTTT

cdr3_length: 15
v_call: TRBV4-1
clone_size: NA
j_call: TRBJ2-5
d_call: TRBD2
cdr3_aa: CATSQDPRGGETQYF
cdr3_nt: TGCGCCACCAGCCAAGATCCCCGGGGGGGTGAGACCCAGTACTTC

cdr3_length: 18
v_call: TRBV6-9
clone_size: once
j_call: TRBJ2-1
d_call: NA
cdr3_aa: CASSYTYGHQSSYNEQLF
cdr3_nt: TGTGCCAGCAGTTACACATATGGACACCAGAGCTCATACAATGAGCAGTTATTC

cdr3_length: 15
v_call: TRBV3-1
clone_size: many
j_call: TRBJ1-1
d_call: NA
cdr3_aa: CASSQVGGGASEAFF
cdr3_nt: TGTGCCAGCAGCCAAGTCGGAGGAGGGGCCTCTGAAGCTTTCTTT

cdr3_length: 15
v_call: TRBV7-2
clone_size: NA
j_call: TRBJ2-3
d_call: NA
cdr3_aa: CASSPGAGSTDTQYF
cdr3_nt: TGTGCCAGCAGCCCTGGCGCGGGGTCCACAGATACACAGTATTTT

cdr3_length: 14
v_call: TRBV20-1
clone_size: many
j_call: TRBJ1-1
d_call: NA
cdr3_aa: CSASKTETNTEAFF
cdr3_nt: TGCAGTGCTAGTAAGACGGAGACGAACACTGAAGCTTTCTTT

cdr3_length: 16
v_call: TRBV5-1
clone_size: many
j_call: TRBJ1-2
d_call: NA
cdr3_aa: CASSLAGEVVGYGYTF
cdr3_nt: TGCGCCAGCAGCTTGGCCGGGGAGGTAGTAGGCTATGGCTACACCTTC

cdr3_length: 14
v_call: TRBV20-1
clone_size: many
j_call: TRBJ2-1
d_call: TRBD2
cdr3_aa: CSARPGLAYNEQFF
cdr3_nt: TGCAGTGCTAGACCGGGACTAGCCTACAATGAGCAGTTCTTC

cdr3_length: 16
v_call: TRBV7-6
clone_size: many
j_call: TRBJ2-2
d_call: NA
cdr3_aa: CASRITGGLNTGELFF
cdr3_nt: TGTGCCAGCAGAATTACGGGGGGCCTGAACACCGGGGAGCTGTTTTTT

cdr3_length: 14
v_call: TRBV24-1
clone_size: many
j_call: TRBJ2-5
d_call: TRBD2
cdr3_aa: CATSGAGGQETQYF
cdr3_nt: TGTGCCACCAGTGGAGCGGGAGGCCAAGAGACCCAGTACTTC

cdr3_length: 14
v_call: TRBV6-1
clone_size: many
j_call: TRBJ1-2
d_call: TRBD1
cdr3_aa: CASTLDRVITGYTF
cdr3_nt: TGTGCCAGCACCCTGGACAGGGTTATCACTGGCTACACCTTC

cdr3_length: 15
v_call: TRBV7-2
clone_size: many
j_call: TRBJ2-3
d_call: NA
cdr3_aa: CASSLMGGHTDTQYF
cdr3_nt: TGTGCCAGCAGCTTAATGGGCGGTCACACAGATACGCAGTATTTT

cdr3_length: 14
v_call: TRBV5-6
clone_size: NA
j_call: TRBJ1-4
d_call: TRBD1
cdr3_aa: CASILQGAREKLFF
cdr3_nt: TGTGCCAGCATCTTACAGGGGGCGCGTGAAAAACTGTTTTTT

cdr3_length: 15
v_call: TRBV5-1
clone_size: NA
j_call: TRBJ1-1
d_call: NA
cdr3_aa: CASSLSGAGGTEAFF
cdr3_nt: TGCGCCAGCAGCTTGTCCGGCGCGGGCGGCACTGAAGCTTTCTTT

cdr3_length: 14
v_call: TRBV6-2/TRBV6-3
clone_size: many
j_call: TRBJ1-5
d_call: NA
cdr3_aa: CASSYSSSNQPQHF
cdr3_nt: TGTGCCAGCAGTTACTCGAGTAGCAATCAGCCCCAGCATTTT

cdr3_length: 14
v_call: TRBV12-3/TRBV12-4
clone_size: many
j_call: TRBJ1-3
d_call: NA
cdr3_aa: CASSSREAGNTIYF
cdr3_nt: TGTGCCAGCAGCTCGAGGGAGGCTGGAAACACCATATATTTT

cdr3_length: 13
v_call: TRBV6-1
clone_size: many
j_call: TRBJ1-2
d_call: TRBD1
cdr3_aa: CASGQGLDYGYTF
cdr3_nt: TGTGCCTCGGGACAGGGATTGGACTATGGCTACACCTTC

cdr3_length: 13
v_call: TRBV18
clone_size: few
j_call: TRBJ1-4
d_call: NA
cdr3_aa: CASSPSGNEKLFF
cdr3_nt: TGTGCCAGCTCACCGTCGGGGAATGAAAAACTGTTTTTT

cdr3_length: 15
v_call: TRBV7-2
clone_size: few
j_call: TRBJ2-4
d_call: NA
cdr3_aa: CASSLASAAGNIQYF
cdr3_nt: TGTGCCAGCAGCTTAGCGTCGGCCGCCGGTAACATTCAGTACTTC

cdr3_length: 13
v_call: TRBV10-2
clone_size: many
j_call: TRBJ2-7
d_call: NA
cdr3_aa: CASMLPGVYEQYF
cdr3_nt: TGCGCCAGCATGTTGCCAGGGGTTTACGAGCAGTACTTC

cdr3_length: 14
v_call: TRBV20-1
clone_size: many
j_call: TRBJ2-1
d_call: NA
cdr3_aa: CSQGGGYRDNEQFF
cdr3_nt: TGCAGTCAGGGGGGGGGTTACAGGGACAATGAGCAGTTCTTC

cdr3_length: 12
v_call: TRBV14
clone_size: few
j_call: TRBJ2-5
d_call: NA
cdr3_aa: CASSQVTETQYF
cdr3_nt: TGTGCCAGCAGCCAAGTCACAGAGACCCAGTACTTC

cdr3_length: 13
v_call: TRBV6-4
clone_size: many
j_call: TRBJ2-1
d_call: NA
cdr3_aa: CASSEGPTREQFF
cdr3_nt: TGTGCCAGCAGCGAAGGACCGACGCGTGAGCAGTTCTTC

cdr3_length: 15
v_call: TRBV7-3
clone_size: many
j_call: TRBJ2-2
d_call: NA
cdr3_aa: CASSLRGLITGELFF
cdr3_nt: TGTGCCAGCAGCTTAAGGGGATTGATAACCGGGGAGCTGTTTTTT

cdr3_length: 19
v_call: TRBV11-2
clone_size: many
j_call: TRBJ2-1
d_call: TRBD2
cdr3_aa: CASSIRLAGLTSSYNEQFF
cdr3_nt: TGTGCCAGCAGCATCCGACTAGCGGGGCTCACAAGCTCCTACAATGAGCAGTTCTTC

cdr3_length: 13
v_call: TRBV20-1
clone_size: many
j_call: TRBJ1-5
d_call: NA
cdr3_aa: CSAPTDSNQPQHF
cdr3_nt: TGCAGTGCTCCGACAGACTCTAATCAGCCCCAGCATTTT

cdr3_length: 16
v_call: TRBV20-1
clone_size: many
j_call: TRBJ1-6
d_call: NA
cdr3_aa: CSARALGGSRNSPLHF
cdr3_nt: TGCAGTGCGAGAGCCCTGGGGGGCTCCAGGAATTCACCCCTCCACTTT

cdr3_length: 16
v_call: TRBV4-3
clone_size: many
j_call: TRBJ2-2
d_call: NA
cdr3_aa: CASSQEPGTLTGELFF
cdr3_nt: TGCGCCAGCAGCCAAGAACCCGGGACCCTTACCGGGGAGCTGTTTTTT